This T cell receptor beta chain was captured in a study of T cells in Graves' hyperthyroidism and ophthalmopathy. For the study at large: Before any treatment, at initial diagnosis, peripheral blood was collected.

Remarks on this clonotype: A junction end diverges from the germline sequence, so it may reflect a read error.

The TCR beta CDR3 regions underwent amplification using RNA transcripts as the source. When the TCR CDR3 underwent first-round RT-PCR, the HTBI primer set was used. TCRdb reprocessed the multiplex PCR reads with MiXCR, giving one entry per CDR3 protein. This sample has 250,000 or so distinct CDR3 sequences; over 15% occur once, and the top ten carry around 28%. This CDR3 is 17 amino acids long. In germline, CDR1 is DFQATT, CDR2 SNEGSKA (reference sequence). Diagnoses were made from clinical symptoms, serum measures (thyroxine and TRAb), thyroid ultrasound and orbital computed tomography. Using about 10 ml of fresh peripheral blood, PBMCs were prepared.

The receptor comes from a woman aged 18 to 35 with Graves' ophthalmopathy. The sequencing sample was made of blood. The V and J genes are TRBV20-1 and TRBJ1-1, with 8 bases fitting TRBD1. CDR3 coding DNA: TGCGGTGCACCGGGACAGGTTTTTAAAGTGGGGTCCACTGAAGCTTTCTTT. Translation gives CGAPGQVFKVGSTEAFF.